Following are 12 T cell receptor beta chains from one sample sequenced in a study of CXCR3-negative and CXCR3-positive naive CD8 T cells. Study results and limitations: Naive cells that were CXCR3-positive had more hydrophobic TRB CDR3s (compared with CXCR3-negative naive cells).

These receptors are not linked to any known antigen. Researchers prepared the TRB cDNA libraries using 5' RACE with UMI labels. TCRdb re-called the 5' RACE reads; every CDR3 protein appears as one record, without DNA. This specimen shows around 140,000 distinct CDR3 sequences; the ten leading clones hold about 0.37%. Input material: naive CXCR3+ CD8+ T cells from blood. Documented subset: CD45RO-CCR7+CD27+CD95- naive CD8+ T cells expressing CXCR3 (TNR3+). These receptors came from a human donor in good health. Some clones in this sample may be carry-over from other donors' samples.

This chain links TRBV7-2 with TRBJ2-3; the TCRdb D gene call, TRBD1, has no DNA to confirm it. The germline V gene encodes CDR1 SGHTA and CDR2 FQGNSA. The CDR3 is made up of 14 amino acids. CDR3 in amino acids: CASLGVPSTDTQYF.

The chain couples TRBV7-9 to TRBJ1-4; TCRdb proposes TRBD1, but this gene call is untestable without DNA. Per the germline V gene, CDR1 is SEHNR and CDR2 is FQNEAQ (reference sequence). The CDR3 has 18 residues. CDR3 region: CASSLAGDLDATNEKLFF.

J is TRBJ2-5 and V is TRBV6-5; TCRdb's D call, TRBD1, is unchecked because there is no DNA. The CDR3 totals 16 residues. From germline, CDR1 is MNHEY and CDR2 SVGAGI. CDR3 amino acids: CASSPPRGAGLQTQYF.

This rearrangement joins TRBV29-1 to TRBJ2-7; the D call from TCRdb, TRBD1, cannot be confirmed without DNA. The germline CDR1 and CDR2 sequences are SQVTM and ANQGSEA. The CDR3 consists of 12 residues. CDR3 sequence reads: CSAVTGRNEQYF.

The CDR3 sequence is CASSIDYGVRMEQFF. The gene calls are TRBV19 and TRBJ2-1. Germline loops: CDR1 LNHDA, CDR2 SQIVND (reference sequence). This CDR3 spans 15 amino acids.

This rearrangement joins TRBV20-1 to TRBJ2-5. The CDR3 is 13 amino acids. Germline V gene sequence: CDR1 DFQATT, CDR2 SNEGSKA (reference sequence). The CDR3: CSARVPNQETQYF.

CDR3 amino acids: CSAYQLAGESDTQYF. V usage is TRBV20-1 and J usage is TRBJ2-3; TCRdb's D call, TRBD2, is unchecked because there is no DNA. The germline V gene has CDR1 DFQATT and CDR2 SNEGSKA (reference sequence). This CDR3 contains 15 residues.

The chain carries TRBV12-5 and TRBJ2-7. The CDR3 contains 11 residues. The germline gives CDR1 LGHNT, CDR2 FRNRAP. CDR3 protein: CASGFSYEQYF. The whole variable domain, filled in from reference TRBV12-5 and TRBJ2-7, reads DARVTQTPRHKVTEMGQEVTMRCQPILGHNTVFWYRQTMMQGLELLAYFRNRAPLDDSGMPKDRFSAEMPDATLATLKIQPSEPRDSAVYFCASGFSYEQYFGPGTRLTVT.

The chain links TRBV6-5 to TRBJ1-1; TCRdb names TRBD1, which stays unverified in the absence of DNA. CDR3 length equals 14 residues. CDR1 MNHEY and CDR2 SVGAGI come from the germline V gene. The CDR3 protein is CASTRQGGNTEAFF.

The chain uses TRBV29-1 and TRBJ2-7. Germline values: CDR1 SQVTM, CDR2 ANQGSEA. The length of the CDR3 is 12 residues. CDR3 in amino acids: CSVVGAGYEQYF.

This chain connects TRBV29-1 to TRBJ2-1; TCRdb picks TRBD2, but there is no DNA to check that call. Germline V CDR1 and CDR2: SQVTM, ANQGSEA. The CDR3 runs 14 residues. This chain's CDR3 is CSSTSGGLYNEQFF.

V gene TRBV23-1 combines with J gene TRBJ2-3; the TCRdb D gene call, TRBD1, has no DNA to confirm it. TRBV23-1 is assigned to the ORF class and has an uncertain function. The CDR3 totals 11 residues. The chain's CDR3 is CAQEGSDTQYF.